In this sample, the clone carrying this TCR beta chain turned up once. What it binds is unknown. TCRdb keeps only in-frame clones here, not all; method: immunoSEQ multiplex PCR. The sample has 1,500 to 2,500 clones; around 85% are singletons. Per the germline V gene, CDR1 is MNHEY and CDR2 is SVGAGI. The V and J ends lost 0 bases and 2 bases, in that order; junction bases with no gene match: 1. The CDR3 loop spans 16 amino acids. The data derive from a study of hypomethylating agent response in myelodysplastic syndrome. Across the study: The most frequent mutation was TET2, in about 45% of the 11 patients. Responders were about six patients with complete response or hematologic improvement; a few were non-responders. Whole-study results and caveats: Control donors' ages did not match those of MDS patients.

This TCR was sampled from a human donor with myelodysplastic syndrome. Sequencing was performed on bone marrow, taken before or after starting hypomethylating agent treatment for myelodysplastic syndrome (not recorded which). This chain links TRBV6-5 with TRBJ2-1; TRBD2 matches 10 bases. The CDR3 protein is CASSYSSGGAYNEQFF. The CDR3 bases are TGTGCCAGCAGTTACTCGAGCGGGGGGGCCTACAATGAGCAGTTCTTC.